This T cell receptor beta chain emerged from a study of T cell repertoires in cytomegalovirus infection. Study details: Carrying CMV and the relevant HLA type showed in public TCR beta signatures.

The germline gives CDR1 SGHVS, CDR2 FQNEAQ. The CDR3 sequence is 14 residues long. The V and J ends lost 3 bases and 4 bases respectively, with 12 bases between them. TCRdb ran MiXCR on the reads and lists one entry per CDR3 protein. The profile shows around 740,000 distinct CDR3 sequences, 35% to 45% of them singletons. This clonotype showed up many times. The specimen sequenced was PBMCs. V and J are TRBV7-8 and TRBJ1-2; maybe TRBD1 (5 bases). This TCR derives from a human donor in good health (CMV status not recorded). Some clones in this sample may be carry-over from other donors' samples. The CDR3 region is CASSLGTSSYGYTF. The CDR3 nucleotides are TGTGCCAGCAGCTTGGGGACTTCCAGCTATGGCTACACCTTC.